These 25 T cell receptor beta chains were all obtained from the same sample, sequenced in a study of persistence of HIV-infected CD4 T cells. The stimulus was lysate of CMV-infected fibroblasts, 9 to 10 ug/mL. Sorting of responding CD4+ T cells relied on upregulated CD40 ligand together with CD69. The antigens these receptors bind are not known. The immunoSEQ assay was version 4, run in survey mode. The protocol was immunoSEQ multiplex PCR, while the TCRdb copy is restricted to in-frame clones and leaves out a portion. The repertoire holds thousands of clones, with 60% to 80% as singletons. The starting material was CD4+ T cells sorted from PBMCs after approximately 18-hour stimulation, obtained from a patient who received antiretroviral therapy. The receptors shown here come from an adult man with HIV who was CMV-seropositive.

The chain carries TRBV10-3 and TRBJ1-1; no definite D call. Germline loops: CDR1 ENHRY, CDR2 SYGVKD. CDR3 length: 12 residues. Between the trimmed V and J ends, which lost 0 bases and 6 bases, there was a span of 5 bases. The CDR3 reads CAISESTSEAFF. As DNA, the CDR3 is TGTGCCATCAGTGAGTCAACGTCTGAAGCTTTCTTT.

The rearrangement uses TRBV5-5 and TRBJ2-7, with unresolved D. V lost 1 base, J lost 1 base, and 3 bases lay in between. Germline values: CDR1 SGHKS, CDR2 YYEKEE (reference sequence). This CDR3 is 12 amino acids long. The CDR3 DNA is TGTGCCAGCAGCTTGTGGTCCTACGAGCAGTACTTC. The encoded protein is CASSLWSYEQYF.

The rearrangement joins TRBV9 to TRBJ2-3; D is possibly TRBD2 (5 bases). Germline lookup yields CDR1 SGDLS and CDR2 YYNGEE. V was trimmed by 2 bases and J by 4 bases, leaving 17 bases between them. The CDR3 is 16 residues long. The chain's CDR3 is CASSVGVAPGADTQYF. CDR3 nucleotides: TGTGCCAGCAGCGTTGGGGTTGCGCCCGGGGCAGATACGCAGTATTTT.

This chain links TRBV29-1 with TRBJ1-2, with D tentatively TRBD1 (6 bases). Germline CDR1 SQVTM, CDR2 ANQGSEA. The V gene lost 6 bases and the J gene lost 6 bases, with 14 bases spanning the gap. The CDR3 consists of 12 residues. In DNA form, the CDR3 reads TGCAGCGTGCCCTCAGGGGCCCATGGCTACACCTTC. Translating it yields CSVPSGAHGYTF.

This clone ranks as large (0.1 to 1%). The chain employs TRBV2 and TRBJ2-1; the D gene is possibly TRBD2 (5 bases). The V end lost 7 bases, the J end lost 3 bases, and 13 bases lay between the germline ends. CDR1 and CDR2 from the germline V gene are SNHLY and FYNNEI. This CDR3 spans 14 amino acids. The CDR3 DNA sequence: TGTGCCAGCAAGCCGCAGGACTTCTACAATGAGCAGTTCTTC. Amino acids: CASKPQDFYNEQFF.

V and J are TRBV19 and TRBJ1-2; 7 bases fit TRBD1. Losses at the gene ends were 5 bases for V and 5 bases for J; bases not matched to a gene: 8. There are 14 residues in the CDR3. Germline V CDR1 and CDR2: LNHDA, SQIVND (reference sequence). The chain's CDR3 is CASSSSGGIYGYTF. The CDR3 nucleotides are TGTGCCAGTAGTTCTTCAGGGGGGATATATGGCTACACCTTC. Using reference TRBV19 and TRBJ1-2 for the parts outside the CDR3, the full variable domain is DGGITQSPKYLFRKEGQNVTLSCEQNLNHDAMYWYRQDPGQGLRLIYYSQIVNDFQKGDIAEGYSVSREKKESFPLTVTSAQKNPTAFYLCASSSSGGIYGYTFGSGTRLTVV.

The count of this clone is one. The chain combines TRBV4-3 with TRBJ2-1; TRBD2 matches 8 bases. The CDR3 consists of 14 residues. The germline CDR1 and CDR2 sequences are LGHNA and YSLEER. V lost 1 base to trimming and J lost 7 bases; unmatched junction nucleotides: 3. The CDR3 sequence is CASSQVGGGNEQFF. DNA of the CDR3: TGCGCCAGCAGCCAAGTCGGGGGGGGTAATGAGCAGTTCTTC.

The V call is TRBV15, the J call TRBJ1-2; 10 bases agree with TRBD1. CDR3 size: 18 residues. V shed 5 bases, J shed 8 bases, and the junction held 20 bases outside the gene matches. The germline gives CDR1 LNHNV, CDR2 YYDKDF (reference sequence). The CDR3 region is CATSQRESRDRGRVGYTF. The CDR3 DNA reads as TGTGCCACCAGCCAGAGAGAGAGCCGGGACAGGGGACGGGTGGGCTACACCTTC.

The chain is built from TRBV4-3 and TRBJ1-2; D remains unclear. CDR1 is LGHNA and CDR2 is YSLEER in the germline V gene. V was pared by 1 base and J by 2 bases, with 11 bases between. CDR3 length: 15 amino acids. The CDR3 sequence is CASSQVGGRNYGYTF. CDR3 nucleotide sequence: TGCGCCAGCAGCCAAGTTGGCGGCCGGAACTATGGCTACACCTTC.

The table lists this clone with a few counts. The chain has TRBV4-3 and TRBJ1-1; D uncertain. Germline CDR1 and CDR2: LGHNA and YSLEER. CDR3 length: 13 amino acids. Trimming took 0 bases from V and 5 from J, leaving 7 bases between them. The DNA for the CDR3 is TGCGCCAGCAGCCAAGAAAGGGTAACTGAAGCTTTCTTT. This translates into CASSQERVTEAFF.

This sequence joins TRBV25-1 and TRBJ1-4; the D is unclear. Deletions cut 5 bases from V and 6 bases from J, with 19 bases between. There are 16 residues in the CDR3. Germline CDR1 and CDR2: MGHDK and SYGVNS. The CDR3 DNA reads as TGTGCCAGCAGTCCTCCTCGGGGAGGGTTGCATGAAAAACTGTTTTTT. Amino acid sequence: CASSPPRGGLHEKLFF.

The gene calls are TRBV12-5 and TRBJ1-5; 7 bases fit TRBD1. The CDR3 runs 14 residues. V lost 7 bases and J lost 6; bases outside the gene matches: 9. The germline V gene has CDR1 LGHNT and CDR2 FRNRAP. CDR3 bases: TGTGCTAGTGCCACGACAGGGAAGGTTCAGCCCCAGCATTTT. Its translation: CASATTGKVQPQHF. Drawing the rest from reference TRBV12-5 and TRBJ1-5, the complete variable domain is DARVTQTPRHKVTEMGQEVTMRCQPILGHNTVFWYRQTMMQGLELLAYFRNRAPLDDSGMPKDRFSAEMPDATLATLKIQPSEPRDSAVYFCASATTGKVQPQHFGDGTRLSIL.

The genes are TRBV3-1 (or the pseudogene TRBV3-2) and TRBJ2-1, with a tentative D call TRBD2 (5 bases). The V and J ends lost 0 bases and 6 bases respectively, with 15 bases between them. The CDR3 runs 16 residues. In germline, CDR1 is LGHDT, CDR2 YNNKEL (reference sequence). This CDR3 is CASSQDPRENSNEQFF. The CDR3 DNA follows: TGTGCCAGCAGCCAAGATCCACGGGAAAATAGCAATGAGCAGTTCTTC.

The V call is TRBV5-1, the J call TRBJ2-5; tentatively, D is TRBD2 (7 bases). The V gene's germline CDR1 is SGHRS and CDR2 YFSETQ. V lost 6 bases to trimming and J lost 9 bases, with 21 bases between them. The CDR3 is made up of 14 amino acids. The CDR3 sequence is CASKETGGPSSQYF. CDR3 DNA sequence: TGCGCCAGCAAGGAAACGGGGGGCCCTTCGTCCCAGTACTTC.

The sample holds a few counts of this clone. The chain combines TRBV30 with TRBJ2-5; 10 nucleotides align to TRBD2. With V trimmed by 5 bases and J by 4 bases, 10 bases remained unmatched. The length of the CDR3 is 15 residues. Germline loops: CDR1 GTSNPN, CDR2 SVGIG (reference sequence). The DNA of the CDR3 is TGTGCCTGGGCCTCGGGACTAGCGCTGGGAGAGACCCAGTACTTC. Its translation: CAWASGLALGETQYF.

The V and J genes are TRBV7-9 and TRBJ2-1; D possibly corresponds to TRBD1 (6 bases). This CDR3 has 16 residues. Trimming left V 6 bases short and J 4 bases short, with 19 bases between. Germline V CDR1 and CDR2: SEHNR, FQNEAQ (reference sequence). The CDR3: CASSSRQAMGYNEQFF. The DNA of the CDR3 is TGTGCCAGCAGTTCACGACAGGCCATGGGGTACAATGAGCAGTTCTTC. Combining the CDR3 with reference TRBV7-9 and TRBJ2-1 gives the whole variable domain DTGVSQNPRHKITKRGQNVTFRCDPISEHNRLYWYRQTLGQGPEFLTYFQNEAQLEKSRLLSDRFSAERPKGSFSTLEIQRTEQGDSAMYLCASSSRQAMGYNEQFFGPGTRLTVL.

The chain links TRBV28 to TRBJ2-7; no definite D call. The CDR3 covers 16 residues. V lost 5 bases and J 1 base, leaving 18 bases between the germline ends. Germline assignment: CDR1 MDHEN and CDR2 SYDVKM. The DNA for the CDR3 is TGTGCCAGCAGTCCTCGGTCCGGCTCGAGGTCCTACGAGCAGTACTTC. Translation: CASSPRSGSRSYEQYF.

The table lists this clone with a few counts. J is TRBJ1-5 and V is TRBV30, with D unclear. The germline V gene encodes CDR1 GTSNPN and CDR2 SVGIG (reference sequence). CDR3 length: 12 residues. Trimming took 3 bases from V and 2 from J, leaving 5 bases between them. The CDR3 DNA sequence: TGTGCCTGGAGAGAGGGCAATCAGCCCCAGCATTTT. Its translation: CAWREGNQPQHF.

This rearrangement joins TRBV29-1 to TRBJ2-5; 9 positions agree with TRBD1. In germline, CDR1 is SQVTM, CDR2 ANQGSEA. The CDR3 is made up of 15 amino acids. J was trimmed by 2 bases and V by 1 base; bases with no gene match: 5. CDR3 nucleotides: TGCAGCGTTGAAGTTGGGACAGGGAGACAAGAGACCCAGTACTTC. Its protein is CSVEVGTGRQETQYF.

This rearrangement joins TRBV25-1 to TRBJ2-5; possible D gene TRBD1, 5 bases. The CDR3 totals 12 residues. Between the trimmed V and J ends, which lost 3 bases and 9 bases, there was a span of 11 bases. The germline CDR1 and CDR2 sequences are MGHDK and SYGVNS. CDR3 protein: CASSDPFRAQYF. DNA for the CDR3: TGTGCCAGCAGTGACCCCTTCAGGGCCCAGTACTTC. The whole variable domain, filled in from reference TRBV25-1 and TRBJ2-5, reads EADIYQTPRYLVIGTGKKITLECSQTMGHDKMYWYQQDPGMELHLIHYSYGVNSTEKGDLSSESTVSRIRTEHFPLTLESARPSHTSQYLCASSDPFRAQYFGPGTRLLVL.

The chain recombines TRBV4-2 with TRBJ2-1; 9 bases map to TRBD2. The germline CDR1 and CDR2 sequences are LGHNA and YNFKEQ. Losses at the gene ends were 1 base for V and 0 bases for J; bases not matched to a gene: 7. There are 18 residues in the CDR3. CDR3 in DNA: TGTGCCAGCAGCCAAGCAGCGGGGGGACTTAGCTCCTACAATGAGCAGTTCTTC. Its protein product is CASSQAAGGLSSYNEQFF.

The chain uses TRBV5-6 and TRBJ1-6; unclear D gene. With 0 bases removed from V and 7 bases from J, the gap between germline ends came to 5 bases. Germline V lookup: CDR1 SGHDT, CDR2 YYEEEE. This CDR3 region has 13 residues. In DNA, the CDR3 is TGTGCCAGCAGCTTGGATTACAATTCACCCCTCCACTTT. This translates into CASSLDYNSPLHF.

This clone was seen only a few times. V usage is TRBV7-2 and J usage is TRBJ1-5, with 7 bases fitting TRBD1. Losses at the gene ends were 4 bases for V and 4 bases for J; bases not matched to a gene: 10. CDR1 is SGHTA, CDR2 FQGNSA, per germline. This CDR3 is 16 amino acids long. Here the CDR3 DNA reads TGTGCCAGCAGCTCCCAAGGGACGACAGGGAATCAGCCCCAGCATTTT. It is translated as CASSSQGTTGNQPQHF.

This sequence joins TRBV10-2 and TRBJ2-3, with D possibly being TRBD2 (6 bases). The CDR3 has 15 amino acids. Deletions cut 7 bases from V and 0 bases from J, with 14 bases between. Germline values: CDR1 WSHSY, CDR2 SAAADI. CDR3 protein: CASKVGRSSTDTQYF. The DNA for the CDR3 is TGCGCCAGCAAGGTGGGGAGGTCTAGCACAGATACGCAGTATTTT.

In DNA form, the CDR3 reads TGTGCCAGCAGTCGTATACAGTTCACTGAAGCTTTCTTT. Protein product: CASSRIQFTEAFF. The chain carries TRBV5-4 and TRBJ1-1; D is uncertain. V lost 5 bases to trimming and J lost 4 bases, with 12 bases between them. CDR1 is SGHNT and CDR2 is YYREEE in the germline V gene (reference sequence). The CDR3 extends over 13 amino acids.